Shown below are 31 T cell receptor beta chains from a single sample sequenced in a study of blood T cell repertoires in COVID-19. Libraries were prepared by immunoSEQ multiplex PCR; TCRdb keeps only in-frame clonotypes and omits some of them. The table includes around 400,000 clones, about 90% detected once. The sequenced sample was peripheral blood. The receptors here all came from a man aged 40-55 years with acute or convalescent COVID-19.

V gene TRBV5-4 combines with J gene TRBJ2-5, with TRBD1 matching over 8 bases. CDR1 is SGHNT and CDR2 is YYREEE in the germline V gene (reference sequence). V shed 4 bases, J shed 2 bases, and the junction held 10 bases outside the gene matches. The CDR3 extends over 16 amino acids. DNA for the CDR3: TGTGCCAGCAGCCCGGGACAGGCGCATTATCAAGAGACCCAGTACTTC. Its translation: CASSPGQAHYQETQYF. The entire variable domain, with the rest obtained from reference TRBV5-4 and TRBJ2-5, is as follows: ETGVTQSPTHLIKTRGQQVTLRCSSQSGHNTVSWYQQALGQGPQFIFQYYREEENGRGNFPPRFSGLQFPNYSSELNVNALELDDSALYLCASSPGQAHYQETQYFGPGTRLLVL.

This chain joins TRBV28 and TRBJ1-5; perhaps TRBD1 as D (6 bases). Germline assignment: CDR1 MDHEN and CDR2 SYDVKM. This CDR3 is 17 amino acids long. V dropped 4 bases and J dropped 0 bases, with 16 bases sitting between them. The CDR3 protein is CASSYPLNRVSNQPQHF. CDR3 sequence (DNA): TGTGCCAGCAGTTACCCCCTTAACAGGGTTAGCAATCAGCCCCAGCATTTT.

This clone was seen a single time. The genes are TRBV7-2 and TRBJ2-2, with a weak D call TRBD1 (5 bases). This CDR3 region has 16 residues. V gave up 6 bases and J gave up 1 base, with 15 bases separating them. CDR1 and CDR2 (germline): SGHTA, FQGNSA. The CDR3 here is CASSYPIGVNTGELFF. The CDR3 DNA reads as TGTGCCAGCAGTTACCCCATAGGGGTGAACACCGGGGAGCTGTTTTTT.

The genes are TRBV19 and TRBJ1-4; no reliable D call. V dropped 4 bases and J dropped 4 bases, with 10 bases sitting between them. CDR3 length equals 14 residues. Germline loops: CDR1 LNHDA, CDR2 SQIVND (reference sequence). The CDR3 is CASSTRHGNEKLFF. In DNA form, the CDR3 reads TGTGCCAGTAGTACGAGACATGGTAATGAAAAACTGTTTTTT.

Only one count was recorded for this clone. V usage is TRBV3-1 (or the pseudogene TRBV3-2) and J usage is TRBJ2-7, with 8 bases matching TRBD1. With 4 bases clipped from V and 5 bases from J, the junction kept 10 bases outside the gene matches. This CDR3 region has 15 residues. Germline V gene data show CDR1 as LGHDT and CDR2 as YNNKEL (reference sequence). CDR3 nucleotide sequence: TGTGCCAGCAGCCGTACCTGGGACAGGATCGACGAGCAGTACTTC. Its protein is CASSRTWDRIDEQYF.

This chain connects TRBV24-1 to TRBJ2-1, with TRBD2 as a possible D gene (6 bases). CDR3 length: 14 amino acids. Germline CDR1 and CDR2: KGHDR and SFDVKD. The ends were cut back, 4 bases at V and 4 bases at J, with 10 bases in the middle. The CDR3 DNA is TGTGCCACCAGTGACCCTGGGACTTACAATGAGCAGTTCTTC. It is translated as CATSDPGTYNEQFF.

Notes on this clone: The same CDR3 also results from other DNA sequences found in this sample. The V call is TRBV6-6, the J call TRBJ1-3, with 8 bases identical to TRBD1. Trimming at V came to 5 bases and at J to 2 bases, leaving 2 bases not matched to a gene. Germline lookup yields CDR1 MNHNY and CDR2 SVGAGI (reference sequence). The CDR3 extends over 14 amino acids. CDR3 DNA: TGTGCCAGCAGTCCGGACAGGGCTGGAAACACCATATATTTT. Its translation: CASSPDRAGNTIYF.

V usage is TRBV5-1 and J usage is TRBJ2-7; 7 bases align to TRBD1. V shed 3 bases, J shed 4 bases, and the junction held 7 bases outside the gene matches. The CDR3 extends over 14 amino acids. Per the germline V gene, CDR1 is SGHRS and CDR2 is YFSETQ. The CDR3 nucleotides are TGCGCCAGCAGCTCCGACAGGGTCCTTTACGAGCAGTACTTC. This codes for CASSSDRVLYEQYF.

In DNA, the CDR3 is TGTGCCAGCGAAGCGGTCAGCTCCTACAATGAGCAGTTCTTC. This sequence encodes CASEAVSSYNEQFF. The chain employs TRBV6-5 and TRBJ2-1, with D possibly matching TRBD2 (5 bases). The CDR3 is 14 residues long. Trimming removed 8 bases from V and 0 bases from J, with 11 bases in between. Germline V gene lookup returns CDR1 MNHEY and CDR2 SVGAGI.

This clone was detected once. The chain is built from TRBV5-5 and TRBJ1-2; D call uncertain. Per germline, CDR1 SGHKS and CDR2 YYEKEE (reference sequence). Trimming cost V 0 bases and J 3 bases, with 9 bases left between them. The CDR3 length is 14 residues. CDR3 protein: CASSLGSGHYGYTF. The CDR3 DNA sequence: TGTGCCAGCAGCTTGGGCAGCGGGCACTATGGCTACACCTTC.

The chain uses TRBV29-1 and TRBJ2-7; TRBD1 agrees at 10 bases. After removal of 5 bases from V and 5 bases from J, the junction contained 6 bases not matched to a gene. The CDR3 has 13 amino acids. Per germline, CDR1 SQVTM and CDR2 ANQGSEA. CDR3 nucleotides: TGCAGCGTTACGGGGACAGGGGTCCACGAGCAGTACTTC. Its protein product is CSVTGTGVHEQYF.

In this sample, this clone turned up a few times. The same CDR3 arises from other DNA sequences in this sample as well. The rearrangement uses TRBV27 and TRBJ1-5; TRBD1 matches at 8 bases. Germline-derived CDR1 and CDR2 are MNHEY and SMNVEV (reference sequence). The junction had 3 bases not matched to a gene; V was cut back by 2 bases and J by 6 bases. The CDR3 spans 14 residues. CDR3 sequence reads: CASSLGQGGQPQHF. In DNA form, the CDR3 reads TGTGCCAGCAGTTTAGGACAGGGCGGTCAGCCCCAGCATTTT.

This clone was detected only a few times. The chain recombines TRBV13 with TRBJ1-1, with D uncertain. V lost 3 bases, J lost 1 base, and 6 bases lay in between. Germline loops: CDR1 PRHDT, CDR2 FYEKMQ (reference sequence). The length of the CDR3 is 13 residues. The DNA of the CDR3 is TGTGCCAGCAGCTTTACAGAGAACACTGAAGCTTTCTTT. It specifies CASSFTENTEAFF. Supplemented by reference TRBV13 and TRBJ1-1, the full variable domain reads AAGVIQSPRHLIKEKRETATLKCYPIPRHDTVYWYQQGPGQDPQFLISFYEKMQSDKGSIPDRFSAQQFSDYHSELNMSSLELGDSALYFCASSFTENTEAFFGQGTRLTVV.

This clone was detected only a few times. The rearrangement joins TRBV9 to TRBJ1-4; 9 bases line up with TRBD1. The trim removed 3 bases at V and 8 bases at J, leaving 8 bases unmatched. In germline, CDR1 is SGDLS, CDR2 YYNGEE. The CDR3 runs to 15 residues. In nucleotides, the CDR3 is TGTGCCAGCAGCGAACAGACAGGGGGGAAGGAAAAACTGTTTTTT. Encoded protein: CASSEQTGGKEKLFF.

This chain connects TRBV11-2 to TRBJ1-6, with D perhaps TRBD1 (6 bases). Germline V gives CDR1 SGHAT, CDR2 FQNNGV. V gave up 1 base and J gave up 8 bases, with 12 bases separating them. This CDR3 is 15 amino acids long. The CDR3 bases are TGTGCCAGCAGCTTAGTAACAGGGCGGTATTCACCCCTCCACTTT. Its protein product is CASSLVTGRYSPLHF.

This clone was counted only a few times. The chain combines TRBV6-5 with TRBJ1-6; TRBD1 might be the D (5 bases). The V gene's germline CDR1 is MNHEY and CDR2 SVGAGI. This CDR3 spans 13 amino acids. V shed 8 bases and J shed 13 bases, with 18 bases lying between them. As DNA, the CDR3 is TGTGCCAGCCTGCCTCGCCGGGGGGTGCCCCTCCACTTT. It is translated as CASLPRRGVPLHF.

The CDR3, as DNA: TGTGCCAGCAGTTACGGCCGGAGGAGGAACACTGAAGCTTTCTTT. Amino acid sequence: CASSYGRRRNTEAFF. This rearrangement joins TRBV6-5 to TRBJ1-1; no definite D call. The V gene's germline CDR1 is MNHEY and CDR2 SVGAGI. The CDR3 consists of 15 residues. Trimming pared 2 bases from V and 1 base from J, leaving 11 bases between.

This clone was detected a few times. The chain joins TRBV10-1 to TRBJ1-6; the D is unclear. The CDR3 runs to 18 residues. Germline assignment: CDR1 WNHNN and CDR2 SYGVQD (reference sequence). Trimming removed 1 base from V and 0 bases from J, with 13 bases in between. CDR3 sequence reads: CASSEWRRTSSYNSPLHF. DNA for the CDR3: TGCGCCAGCAGTGAGTGGAGGCGCACTAGCTCCTATAATTCACCCCTCCACTTT.

This clone was counted a few times. This sequence joins TRBV10-3 and TRBJ1-2; 7 nucleotides align to TRBD1. This CDR3 region has 13 residues. Trimming took 8 bases from V and 0 from J; bases not matched to a gene: 3. Germline V gives CDR1 ENHRY, CDR2 SYGVKD. The CDR3 DNA is TGTGCCATCTTGGGACAGACTAACTATGGCTACACCTTC. Residues: CAILGQTNYGYTF.

This chain uses TRBV18 with TRBJ2-7, with 7 bases matching TRBD1. This CDR3 has 14 amino acids. In germline, CDR1 is KGHSH, CDR2 LQKENI. V was clipped by 6 bases and J by 3 bases; unmatched bases: 8. Written as DNA, the CDR3 is TGTGCCAGCTCGGCCGGGACAGCAAACTACGAGCAGTACTTC. This translates into CASSAGTANYEQYF.

The rearrangement joins TRBV7-8 to TRBJ2-4; D may be TRBD2 (5 bases). Looked up from germline, CDR1 is SGHVS and CDR2 is FQNEAQ. The length of the CDR3 is 16 residues. V was shortened by 5 bases and J by 1 base, with 15 bases between the two germline ends. DNA of the CDR3: TGTGCCAGCAGCCATGCGGGCAGGAGCGCCAAAAACATTCAGTACTTC. Encoded protein: CASSHAGRSAKNIQYF.

The chain has TRBV28 and TRBJ2-5, with 11 bases aligning to TRBD2. The V segment lost 5 bases and the J segment 1 base; nucleotides outside the gene matches: 3. CDR1 is MDHEN and CDR2 is SYDVKM in the germline V gene. CDR3 size: 15 residues. The CDR3 here is CASSTTSGAQETQYF. The DNA for the CDR3 is TGTGCCAGCAGTACGACTAGCGGGGCCCAAGAGACCCAGTACTTC.

V gene TRBV28 combines with J gene TRBJ2-7, with D possibly TRBD1 on 5 matching bases. There are 17 residues in the CDR3. Between the trimmed V and J ends, which lost 1 base and 2 bases, there was a span of 18 bases. Germline V gene data show CDR1 as MDHEN and CDR2 as SYDVKM. CDR3 loop: CASSLSAQGPRAYEQYF. DNA for the CDR3: TGTGCCAGCAGTTTATCGGCGCAGGGCCCCAGGGCCTACGAGCAGTACTTC.

V and J are TRBV3-1 (or the pseudogene TRBV3-2) and TRBJ1-2; 7 bases are a match to TRBD1. V trimming: 2 bases; J trimming: 6 bases; junction bases outside the gene matches: 15. CDR3 length equals 17 residues. Germline V gives CDR1 LGHDT, CDR2 YNNKEL (reference sequence). CDR3 region: CASSQRDRDREVNGYTF. The CDR3 nucleotides are TGTGCCAGCAGCCAAAGAGATCGTGACAGGGAGGTTAATGGCTACACCTTC.

The rearrangement joins TRBV30 to TRBJ1-2; a weak D match, TRBD1 (5 bases). Germline CDR1 reads GTSNPN; CDR2 reads SVGIG (reference sequence). V dropped 3 bases and J dropped 7 bases, with 18 bases sitting between them. CDR3 length: 14 amino acids. The CDR3 region is CAWSPGDRRGGYTF. The CDR3 DNA sequence: TGTGCCTGGAGCCCCGGGGATAGGAGGGGTGGCTACACCTTC.

This chain connects TRBV4-2 to TRBJ2-7, with D perhaps matching TRBD1 (6 bases). The CDR3 consists of 17 residues. CDR1 and CDR2 (germline): LGHNA, YNFKEQ. V gave up 1 base and J gave up 2 bases, with 18 bases separating them. CDR3 DNA sequence: TGTGCCAGCAGCCAAGGGACAGATCCTACGAGACCCTACGAGCAGTACTTC. It codes for CASSQGTDPTRPYEQYF.

The CDR3 protein is CASSRYPGTSGTYEQYF. The CDR3 nucleotides read TGTGCCAGCAGTCGCTACCCAGGGACTAGCGGAACCTACGAGCAGTACTTC. The gene calls are TRBV27 and TRBJ2-7; 11 bases map to TRBD2. Germline assignment: CDR1 MNHEY and CDR2 SMNVEV (reference sequence). V shed 5 bases, J shed 2 bases, and the junction held 11 bases outside the gene matches. This CDR3 spans 17 amino acids.

The chain is built from TRBV4-3 and TRBJ2-7, with 7 bases aligning to TRBD1. The CDR3 sequence is 15 residues long. CDR1 LGHNA and CDR2 YSLEER come from the germline V gene. Trimming at V came to 0 bases and at J to 1 base, leaving 3 bases not matched to a gene. The CDR3 DNA is TGCGCCAGCAGCCAAGATCGACAGGGATCCTACGAGCAGTACTTC. Amino acids: CASSQDRQGSYEQYF.

J is TRBJ1-2 and V is TRBV15, with 9 bases lining up with TRBD1. The CDR3 spans 15 residues. Per the germline V gene, CDR1 is LNHNV and CDR2 is YYDKDF (reference sequence). V trimming: 5 bases; J trimming: 4 bases; junction bases outside the gene matches: 8. DNA of the CDR3: TGTGCCACCAGCGGGGACAGGGCCGGGGGCTATGGCTACACCTTC. This translates into CATSGDRAGGYGYTF.

The chain employs TRBV9 and TRBJ2-7; D possibly corresponds to TRBD2 (5 bases). There are 12 residues in the CDR3. Germline assignment: CDR1 SGDLS and CDR2 YYNGEE. Trimming took 5 bases from V and 3 from J, leaving 9 bases between them. The CDR3 sequence: CASSPSFYEQYF. For the CDR3, the DNA is TGTGCCAGCAGTCCTAGCTTCTACGAGCAGTACTTC.

The chain has TRBV30 and TRBJ1-1; the D gene is possibly TRBD1 (5 bases). The CDR3 is made up of 15 amino acids. The V end lost 2 bases, the J end lost 4 bases, and 17 bases lay between the germline ends. Germline V lookup: CDR1 GTSNPN, CDR2 SVGIG (reference sequence). The DNA for the CDR3 is TGTGCCTGGAGTTCGACGATCAGGGTGGCCACTGAAGCTTTCTTT. Translation gives CAWSSTIRVATEAFF. The whole variable domain, filled in from reference TRBV30 and TRBJ1-1, reads SQTIHQWPATLVQPVGSPLSLECTVEGTSNPNLYWYRQAAGRGLQLLFYSVGIGQISSEVPQNLSASRPQDRQFILSSKKLLLSDSGFYLCAWSSTIRVATEAFFGQGTRLTVV.